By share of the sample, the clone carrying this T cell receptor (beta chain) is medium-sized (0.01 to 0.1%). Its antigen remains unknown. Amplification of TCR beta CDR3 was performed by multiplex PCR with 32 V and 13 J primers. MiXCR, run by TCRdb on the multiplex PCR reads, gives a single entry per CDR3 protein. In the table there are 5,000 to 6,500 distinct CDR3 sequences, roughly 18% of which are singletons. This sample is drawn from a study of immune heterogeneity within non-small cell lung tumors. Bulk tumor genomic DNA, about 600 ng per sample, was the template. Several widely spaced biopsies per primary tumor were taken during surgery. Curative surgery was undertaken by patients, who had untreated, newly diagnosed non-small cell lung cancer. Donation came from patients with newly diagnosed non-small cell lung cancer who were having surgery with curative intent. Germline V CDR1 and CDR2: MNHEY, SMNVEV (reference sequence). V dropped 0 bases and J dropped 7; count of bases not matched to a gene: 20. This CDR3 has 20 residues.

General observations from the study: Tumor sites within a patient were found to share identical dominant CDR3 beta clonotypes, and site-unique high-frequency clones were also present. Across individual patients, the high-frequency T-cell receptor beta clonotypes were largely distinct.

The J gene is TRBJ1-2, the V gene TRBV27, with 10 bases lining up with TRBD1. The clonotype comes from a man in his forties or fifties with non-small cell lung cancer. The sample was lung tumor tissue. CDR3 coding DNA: TGTGCCAGCAGTTTATCGGGGTCCTCCGGGACAGGGGAATACCGTCGTGGCTACACCTTC. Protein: CASSLSGSSGTGEYRRGYTF.